The T cell receptor beta chain described here comes from a study of blood T cells in healthy people across ages. The use of a sample-barcoded 5' primer and a J-beta primer mix characterized a second PCR of about 7 to 12 cycles. TCRdb passed the 5' RACE reads through MiXCR, listing each CDR3 protein once. The table has fewer than 800,000 distinct CDR3 sequences, 20% to 30% seen once. The table lists this clonotype with a few counts. CDR1 and CDR2 (germline): SNHLY, FYNNEI. Trimming shortened V by 8 bases and J by 4 bases, and 14 bases separated the two germline ends. CDR3 length equals 13 residues. These data also featured in a second study, about T cells of mothers and their children.

This sequence was found in a boy aged 5-17 years in good health. The chain joins TRBV2 to TRBJ2-5; D uncertain. Sequencing used blood. CDR3 sequence: CASSNEVRETQYF. The CDR3 DNA is TGTGCCAGCTCAAATGAGGTTAGAGAGACCCAGTACTTC.